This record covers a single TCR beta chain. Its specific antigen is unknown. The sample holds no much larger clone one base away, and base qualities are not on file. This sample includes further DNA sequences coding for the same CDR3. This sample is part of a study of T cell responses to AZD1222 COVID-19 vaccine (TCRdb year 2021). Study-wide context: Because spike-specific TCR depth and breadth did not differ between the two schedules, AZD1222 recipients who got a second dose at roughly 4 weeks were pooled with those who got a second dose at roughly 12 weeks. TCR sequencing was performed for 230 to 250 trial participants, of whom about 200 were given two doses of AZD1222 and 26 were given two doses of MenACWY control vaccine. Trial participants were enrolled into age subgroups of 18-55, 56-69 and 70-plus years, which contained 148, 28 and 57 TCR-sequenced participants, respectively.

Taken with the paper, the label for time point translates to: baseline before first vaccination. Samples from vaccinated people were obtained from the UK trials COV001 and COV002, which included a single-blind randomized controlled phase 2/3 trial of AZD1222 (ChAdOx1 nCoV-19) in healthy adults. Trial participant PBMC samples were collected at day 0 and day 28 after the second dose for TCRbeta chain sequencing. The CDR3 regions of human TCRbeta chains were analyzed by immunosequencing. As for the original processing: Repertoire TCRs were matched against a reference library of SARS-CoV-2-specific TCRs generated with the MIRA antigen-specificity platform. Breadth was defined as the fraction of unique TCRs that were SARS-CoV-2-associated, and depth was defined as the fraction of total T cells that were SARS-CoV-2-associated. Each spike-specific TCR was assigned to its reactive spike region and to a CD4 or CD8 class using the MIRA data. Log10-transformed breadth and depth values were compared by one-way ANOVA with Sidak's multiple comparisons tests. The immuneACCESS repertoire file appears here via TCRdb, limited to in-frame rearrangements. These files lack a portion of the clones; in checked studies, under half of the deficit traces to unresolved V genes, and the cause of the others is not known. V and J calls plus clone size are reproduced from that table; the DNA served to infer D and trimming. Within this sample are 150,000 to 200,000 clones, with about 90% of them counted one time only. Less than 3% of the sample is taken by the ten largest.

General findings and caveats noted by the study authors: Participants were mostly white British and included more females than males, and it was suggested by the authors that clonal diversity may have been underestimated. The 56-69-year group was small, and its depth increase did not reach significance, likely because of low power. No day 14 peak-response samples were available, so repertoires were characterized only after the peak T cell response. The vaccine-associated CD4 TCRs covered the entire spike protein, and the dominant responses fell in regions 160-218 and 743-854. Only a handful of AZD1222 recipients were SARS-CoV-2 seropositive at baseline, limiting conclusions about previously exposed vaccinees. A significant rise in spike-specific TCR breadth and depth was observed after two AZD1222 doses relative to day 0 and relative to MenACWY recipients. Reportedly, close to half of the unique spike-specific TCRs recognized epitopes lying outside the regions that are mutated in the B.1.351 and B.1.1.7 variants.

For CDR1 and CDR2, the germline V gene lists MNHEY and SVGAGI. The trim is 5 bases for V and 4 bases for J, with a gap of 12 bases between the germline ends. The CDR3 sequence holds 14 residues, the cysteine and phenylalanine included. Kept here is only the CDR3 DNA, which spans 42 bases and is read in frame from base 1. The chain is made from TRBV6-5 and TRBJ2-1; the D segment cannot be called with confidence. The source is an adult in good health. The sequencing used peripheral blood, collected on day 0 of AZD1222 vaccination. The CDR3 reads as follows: CASSPGGSYNEQFF. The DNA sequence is TGTGCCAGCAGTCCCGGTGGGTCGTACAATGAGCAGTTCTTC.